This T cell receptor (beta chain) was retrieved from a study of blood T cell repertoires in COVID-19. Turning to the study itself: Acute and convalescent COVID-19 specimens originated in the United States, Italy and Spain. T cells, B-cell-depleted T cells, or PBMCs supplied cDNA or gDNA.

Original handling: Amplification of reference gene primers provided the estimated nucleated cell counts. Assay used: immunoSEQ multiplex PCR; TCRdb lists only in-frame clones, some missing. Clone size and the V and J calls come from that table; the DNA yielded D and trimming. The sample yields approximately 200,000 clones, over 75% seen once. This clone has more than one count but fewer than ten. The ends were cut back, 6 bases at V and 2 bases at J, with 13 bases in the middle. Germline V lookup: CDR1 MDHEN, CDR2 SYDVKM. The CDR3 is 15 residues long. This sequence was found in a human donor in a cohort sampled during active COVID-19. The V and J genes are TRBV28 and TRBJ2-2, with a weak D call TRBD1 (5 bases). Sample: peripheral blood. The CDR3: CASRATEVNTGELFF. Here the CDR3 DNA reads TGTGCCAGCAGGGCGACAGAAGTAAACACCGGGGAGCTGTTTTTT.